This record looks at one T cell receptor beta chain sequence and its context. This entry is derived from a study of T-cell reconstitution after alpha-beta-depleted transplantation in children. V was clipped by 7 bases and J by 0 bases, with 16 bases between them. The CDR3 has 16 amino acids. TCRbeta library preparation incorporated unique molecular identifiers. TCRdb called the PCR reads again in MiXCR, with one record for every CDR3 protein. Among some 600,000 distinct CDR3 sequences listed, around a sixth were seen once. This sequence originates from a human donor who donated a stem cell graft to a child with acute myeloid leukemia. The starting material was PBMCs from the stem cell graft donor, obtained from the stem cell graft. V is TRBV12-3 or TRBV12-4 and J is TRBJ2-1; the D gene is possibly TRBD2 (5 bases). CDR3 loop: CASKTSAGSSYNEQFF. CDR3 nucleotides: TGTGCCAGCAAAACCTCGGCGGGTAGCTCCTACAATGAGCAGTTCTTC.